This T cell receptor beta chain is from a study of T cell clonality in common variable immunodeficiency. Study-wide points: CVID subjects had higher TCRbeta clonality than healthy controls, most marked in about a third.

CDR3 length: 13 residues. The V and J ends lost 6 bases and 3 bases respectively, with 11 bases between them. This clone was recorded at least ten times. The antigen remains undetermined. The CDR3 goes on 3 residues after the read ends, and that part is filled in from the germline J gene. Each donor provided about 4.5 to 8.5 ml of heparinized whole blood. CVID and control samples used equivalent genomic DNA input. Measured with immunoSEQ multiplex PCR; TCRdb has only the in-frame clones, and not every one. The sample is made up of fewer than 40,000 clones, none counted only once. The clonotype comes from a person aged 18 to 70 in good health. The genes are TRBV12-3 or TRBV12-4 and TRBJ2-5; D call uncertain. Sequencing input: peripheral blood mononuclear cells. CDR3 sequence reads: CASSLVAKETQYF. The covered CDR3 bases are TGTGCCAGCAGCTTGGTAGCCAAAGAGACC.